A few counts support the clone carrying this TCR beta chain. What it binds is unknown. The data derive from a study of beta chain features in type 1 diabetes. Study results and caveats: Moderate but significant shortening of TCRB CDR3s was recorded in all four CD4+ subsets from Type 1 diabetes patients. Insertions were fewer and deletions more numerous at VDJ junctions in type 1 diabetes patients.

Reverse transcription of all isolated RNA meant that expressed TCRB transcripts were sequenced. Measured with immunoSEQ multiplex PCR; TCRdb has only the in-frame clones, and not every one. The data show about 620,000 clones, roughly a sixth seen once. The CDR3 extends over 18 amino acids. V shed 4 bases and J 2 bases; nucleotides not matched to a gene: 8. The germline V gene has CDR1 SGHRS and CDR2 YFSETQ. The TCR was taken from a young man in good health. The sample taken for sequencing was naive CD4+ T cells from blood. V is TRBV5-1 and J is TRBJ2-5; TRBD2 matches 16 bases. DNA of the CDR3: TGCGCCAGCAGCCCGGGACTAGCGGGGGGGCCCGGGCAAGAGACCCAGTACTTC. Residues: CASSPGLAGGPGQETQYF.